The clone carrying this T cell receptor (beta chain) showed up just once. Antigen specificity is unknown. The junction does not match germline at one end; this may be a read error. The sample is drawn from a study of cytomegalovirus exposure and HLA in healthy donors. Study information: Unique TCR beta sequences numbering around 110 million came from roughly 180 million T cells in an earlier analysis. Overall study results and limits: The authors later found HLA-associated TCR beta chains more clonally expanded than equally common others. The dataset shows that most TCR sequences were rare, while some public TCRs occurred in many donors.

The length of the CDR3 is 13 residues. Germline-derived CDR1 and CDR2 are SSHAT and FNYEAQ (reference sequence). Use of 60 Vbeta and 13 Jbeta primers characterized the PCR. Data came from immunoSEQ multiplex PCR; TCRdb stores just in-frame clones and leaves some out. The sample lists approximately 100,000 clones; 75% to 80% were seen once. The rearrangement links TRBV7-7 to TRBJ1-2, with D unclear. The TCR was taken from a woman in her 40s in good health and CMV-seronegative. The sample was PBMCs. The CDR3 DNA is TGTGCTAGCAACGTTATTTTGAGACTTGGCTACACCTTC. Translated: CASNVILRLGYTF.